This T cell receptor beta chain derives from a study of T cells in Graves' hyperthyroidism and ophthalmopathy. Study background: Peripheral blood was acquired at first diagnosis, ahead of any therapy whatsoever.

RNA transcripts gave rise to amplified TCR beta CDR3 regions. TCR CDR3 regions were first amplified by RT-PCR with HTBI primers. TCRdb fed the multiplex PCR reads into MiXCR, producing one record per CDR3 protein. This table has about 520,000 distinct CDR3 sequences, roughly 25% appearing once. The sample was blood. The sequence was obtained from a woman between 25 and 40 years old with Graves' ophthalmopathy.

The DNA of the CDR3 is TGTGCCAGCAGTTCCTTCGGAATCGGAGGGGACTACGAGCAGTACTTC. Encoded protein: CASSSFGIGGDYEQYF. This chain connects TRBV6-2 or TRBV6-3 to TRBJ2-7; weak D call: TRBD2 (6 bases). V was pared by 4 bases and J by 3 bases, with 19 bases between. The CDR3 spans 16 residues. Germline CDR1 reads MNHEY; CDR2 reads SVGEGT.